This T cell receptor beta chain was captured in a study of metastatic and nonmetastatic thyroid tumors. Background on the study: For malignant and benign thyroid patients, tumor or nodule tissue and blood were the sources whose repertoires were compared.

This clone was recorded many times. Its antigen remains unidentified. None of the patients had undergone any treatment ahead of thyroid surgery. CDR1 and CDR2 from the germline V gene are SEHNR and FQNEAQ (reference sequence). V was clipped by 5 bases and J by 6 bases, with 14 bases between them. This CDR3 comprises 14 residues. As handled by the study authors: A classifier of distant metastasis in papillary thyroid cancer was built from CDR3 differences (across clinicopathological groups). TCRdb re-analyzed the PCR reads using MiXCR. TCRdb's processing, not the authors' own work, is the source of the V and J calls. The sample shows 24,000 or so clones, around a fifth of them seen only once. Overall study results and limits: Versus benign nodules, malignant thyroid tumors reportedly had significantly higher TCR beta diversity, in blood and tumor.

The receptor was derived from a male donor with papillary thyroid cancer or a benign thyroid nodule (not recorded which). Some clones in this sample may be carry-over from other donors' samples. The V call is TRBV7-9, the J call TRBJ2-1; TRBD2 might be the D (6 bases). The sample comprised blood. CDR3 residues: CASSQMTSFNEQFF. The CDR3 coding sequence is TGTGCCAGCAGCCAGATGACTAGTTTCAATGAGCAGTTCTTC.